The entry below describes one TCR beta chain. Measured with immunoSEQ multiplex PCR; TCRdb has only the in-frame clones, and not every one. The sample shows under 200,000 clones, 80% to 90% of them seen only once. There are 15 residues in the CDR3. Germline V gene sequence: CDR1 MNHEY, CDR2 SMNVEV (reference sequence). The V end lost 4 bases, the J end lost 4 bases, and 13 bases lay between the germline ends. These data are taken from a study of blood T cell repertoires in COVID-19. Sequencing input: PBMCs or T cells enriched from blood (not recorded which). The chain is built from TRBV27 and TRBJ1-4; possibly TRBD1 for D (5 bases). The source of this sequence is a man aged 45 to 65 who had recovered from COVID-19. The CDR3 coding sequence is TGTGCCAGCAGTTCTCAGGGCTTACATAATGAAAAACTGTTTTTT. It translates to CASSSQGLHNEKLFF.